Shown below are 5 T cell receptor beta chains from a single sample sequenced in a study of graft-versus-host responses after intestinal transplantation. Sequencing was performed with immunoSEQ multiplex PCR; in TCRdb, only in-frame clones are kept and a portion is missing. The sample has fewer than 30,000 clones; about 90% are singletons. The sample consisted of PBMCs, taken about 430 days after intestinal transplantation. Receptor source: a human patient who received an intestinal transplant, so some T cells may come from the graft donor.

The chain has TRBV10-2 and TRBJ1-2; no reliable D call. V dropped 3 bases and J dropped 3 bases, with 11 bases sitting between them. The CDR3 is 14 amino acids. CDR1 and CDR2 from the germline V gene are WSHSY and SAAADI. The CDR3 here is CASSEPPGYYGYTF. In DNA, the CDR3 is TGCGCCAGCAGTGAACCCCCCGGGTACTATGGCTACACCTTC.

This chain joins TRBV2 and TRBJ1-1, with D possibly TRBD1 on 5 matching bases. This CDR3 contains 15 residues. V was trimmed by 9 bases and J by 1 base, leaving 18 bases between them. Germline assignment: CDR1 SNHLY and CDR2 FYNNEI. The CDR3 DNA sequence: TGTGCCAGTAACTTACAGGAGAAAAGGAACACTGAAGCTTTCTTT. It codes for CASNLQEKRNTEAFF. The full variable domain, in which reference TRBV2 and TRBJ1-1 provide the parts outside the CDR3, is EPEVTQTPSHQVTQMGQEVILRCVPISNHLYFYWYRQILGQKVEFLVSFYNNEISEKSEIFDDQFSVERPDGSNFTLKIRSTKLEDSAMYFCASNLQEKRNTEAFFGQGTRLTVV.

The V gene is TRBV7-2, the J gene TRBJ1-1, with D unresolved. This CDR3 contains 13 residues. Germline assignment: CDR1 SGHTA and CDR2 FQGNSA. V shed 2 bases and J shed 5 bases, with 9 bases lying between them. The CDR3 DNA reads as TGTGCCAGCAGCTTAAGGGTTGGAACTGAAGCTTTCTTT. It is translated as CASSLRVGTEAFF.

The chain combines TRBV5-4 with TRBJ2-7; 9 nucleotides match TRBD1. The germline gives CDR1 SGHNT, CDR2 YYREEE (reference sequence). The ends lost 4 bases at V and 5 bases at J; junction bases unmatched: 4. This CDR3 comprises 13 residues. The DNA of the CDR3 is TGTGCCAGCAGCCGGGACAGGGTAAACGAGCAGTACTTC. Protein sequence: CASSRDRVNEQYF.

This clone was recorded once. The chain couples TRBV19 to TRBJ2-3, with 14 bases that match TRBD2. This CDR3 region has 14 residues. The germline gives CDR1 LNHDA, CDR2 SQIVND (reference sequence). As DNA, the CDR3 is TGTGCGGCGACTAGCGGGGGGGTAGCAGATACGCAGTATTTT. Protein product: CAATSGGVADTQYF.